The clone carrying this T cell receptor beta chain has ten or more counts. The antigen is undetermined. This record comes from a study of T cells after yellow fever vaccination. The TCR cDNA carried a universal primer site and UMIs from 5'RACE template switching. A single record per CDR3 protein comes from TCRdb applying MiXCR to the 5' RACE reads. The sample has some 100,000 distinct CDR3 sequences, 5.5% to 8% seen once. The study, taken as a whole, reports: The bulk population could contribute abundant contaminating clonotypes to FACS-sorted repertoires.

The receptor was isolated from a man between 18 and 29 years old who received the YFV17D yellow fever vaccine. Material: CD4+ T cells sorted from PBMCs, obtained roughly 45 days after the first yellow fever vaccination.

This CDR3 reads CATSREGDTQYF. DNA of the CDR3: TGTGCCACCAGCAGAGAGGGGGATACGCAGTATTTT. The chain employs TRBV15 and TRBJ2-3, with D uncertain. V was clipped by 0 bases and J by 6 bases, with 4 bases between them. The CDR3 covers 12 residues. Germline assignment: CDR1 LNHNV and CDR2 YYDKDF (reference sequence).